Following are 3 T cell receptor beta chains from one sample sequenced in a study of blood T cell repertoires in COVID-19. The data were produced by immunoSEQ multiplex PCR, yet TCRdb's version contains in-frame clones alone and is incomplete. The sample has some 350,000 clones; nearly 90% are singletons. The specimen sequenced was peripheral blood. The receptors stem from a young man with active or convalescent COVID-19.

The chain carries TRBV4-1 and TRBJ1-1, with a weak D call TRBD1 (6 bases). V was trimmed by 1 base and J by 4 bases, leaving 13 bases between them. Germline CDR1 is MGHRA and CDR2 is YSYEKL. The CDR3 is 15 amino acids. The CDR3 loop is CASSQAARGFTEAFF. The CDR3 DNA follows: TGCGCCAGCAGCCAAGCGGCCAGGGGATTCACTGAAGCTTTCTTT.

The CDR3 DNA reads TGTGCCAGCAGCTCCTTGATCCTAGCGGGGGAGCAGTTCTTC. The encoded protein is CASSSLILAGEQFF. V and J are TRBV11-3 and TRBJ2-1, with 9 nucleotides matching TRBD2. Looked up from germline, CDR1 is SGHNT and CDR2 is YENEEA. Germline trimming cut 4 bases from V and 10 bases from J; bases unmatched to any gene: 8. CDR3 length: 14 residues.

The gene calls are TRBV28 and TRBJ1-1; 8 bases map to TRBD1. From germline, CDR1 is MDHEN and CDR2 SYDVKM. The CDR3 sequence is 17 residues long. J was trimmed by 0 bases and V by 6 bases; bases with no gene match: 12. DNA for the CDR3: TGTGCCAGCAGCTATGCTCGGACAGGGTCCATGAACACTGAAGCTTTCTTT. Translating gives CASSYARTGSMNTEAFF.